These T cell receptor beta chains were read from a single sample in a study of T cells in Graves' hyperthyroidism and ophthalmopathy. A single record per CDR3 protein comes from TCRdb applying MiXCR to the multiplex PCR reads. The sample lists 600,000 to 750,000 distinct CDR3 sequences; 17% were seen once. Sequencing used blood. Receptors originate from a man between 45 and 60 years old with Graves' hyperthyroidism. Each CDR3 is given with its conserved first and last residue. D genes are given only for firm matches. Expanded clones are given a class, and other clones once, few, many or no size at all.

CDR3nt: TGTGCCAGTATCACTACCGGGACTGCCGTCGGTCAGCCCCAGCATTTT
CDR3aa: CASITTGTAVGQPQHF
v_gene: TRBV19
abundance: few
j_gene: TRBJ1-5
d_gene: -

CDR3nt: TGTGCCAGCAGCCCCTTCTGGCTCTCTGAGCAAGAGACCCAGTACTTC
CDR3aa: CASSPFWLSEQETQYF
v_gene: TRBV5-5
abundance: -
j_gene: TRBJ2-5
d_gene: -

CDR3nt: TGTGCCAGCAGATACGACGGGACCCCCATCGATGAGCAGTTCTTC
CDR3aa: CASRYDGTPIDEQFF
v_gene: TRBV6-2/TRBV6-3
abundance: few
j_gene: TRBJ2-1
d_gene: -

CDR3nt: TGTGCCAGCAGTTCCACCCGGGCAGCCGACTCCTATAATTCACCCCTCCACTTT
CDR3aa: CASSSTRAADSYNSPLHF
v_gene: TRBV28
abundance: -
j_gene: TRBJ1-6
d_gene: -

CDR3nt: TGCAGCGTTGTTGTCCAGGGGGGCGAGCAGTACTTC
CDR3aa: CSVVVQGGEQYF
v_gene: TRBV29-1
abundance: -
j_gene: TRBJ2-7
d_gene: -

CDR3nt: TGTGCCAGCAGTGATCTGGGGACTAGCGGGACCATCCCTGAAGGCAATGAGCAGTTCTTC
CDR3aa: CASSDLGTSGTIPEGNEQFF
v_gene: TRBV2
abundance: -
j_gene: TRBJ2-1
d_gene: TRBD2

CDR3nt: TGTGCCAGCAGTTACACCCAAAACTCCTACGAGCAGTACTTC
CDR3aa: CASSYTQNSYEQYF
v_gene: TRBV6-5
abundance: many
j_gene: TRBJ2-7
d_gene: -

CDR3nt: TGTGCCAGCAGCTCCGGGACAGGGCCCTCCTACGAGCAGTACTTC
CDR3aa: CASSSGTGPSYEQYF
v_gene: TRBV13
abundance: many
j_gene: TRBJ2-7
d_gene: TRBD1

CDR3nt: TGCGCCAGCAGCCACGTGGCGGGAATAGTCACCGGGGAGCTGTTTTTT
CDR3aa: CASSHVAGIVTGELFF
v_gene: TRBV5-1
abundance: few
j_gene: TRBJ2-2
d_gene: -

CDR3nt: TGCGCCAGCAGCCAAGACCTAGCGGGAGCATATGATACGCAGTATTTT
CDR3aa: CASSQDLAGAYDTQYF
v_gene: TRBV4-3
abundance: -
j_gene: TRBJ2-3
d_gene: TRBD2

CDR3nt: TGTGCCAGCCGGCCTGGGGACTACACCGGGGAGCTGTTTTTT
CDR3aa: CASRPGDYTGELFF
v_gene: TRBV6-1
abundance: -
j_gene: TRBJ2-2
d_gene: -

CDR3nt: TGTGCCAGCAGGCGCCAGGGGGAGTATAGCAATCAGCCCCAGCATTTT
CDR3aa: CASRRQGEYSNQPQHF
v_gene: TRBV28
abundance: few
j_gene: TRBJ1-5
d_gene: TRBD1

CDR3nt: TGTGCCAGCAGGCCGTTAAGCTCCTACAATGAGCAGTTCTTC
CDR3aa: CASRPLSSYNEQFF
v_gene: TRBV27
abundance: many
j_gene: TRBJ2-1
d_gene: -

CDR3nt: TGCGCCAGCAGCTTCATGGCGGAGCAGTTCTTC
CDR3aa: CASSFMAEQFF
v_gene: TRBV5-1
abundance: -
j_gene: TRBJ2-1
d_gene: -

CDR3nt: TGTGCCAGCAGCCGCCAGACAACGAACACCGGGGAGCTGTTTTTT
CDR3aa: CASSRQTTNTGELFF
v_gene: TRBV11-2
abundance: many
j_gene: TRBJ2-2
d_gene: -

CDR3nt: TGTGCCAGCAGTTCACTGCTTCTTAGCTCCTATAATTCACCCCTCCACTTT
CDR3aa: CASSSLLLSSYNSPLHF
v_gene: TRBV28
abundance: many
j_gene: TRBJ1-6
d_gene: -

CDR3nt: TGTGCCAGCAGTACAGGGGCGGATGTGACCCAGTACTTC
CDR3aa: CASSTGADVTQYF
v_gene: TRBV12-3/TRBV12-4
abundance: many
j_gene: TRBJ2-5
d_gene: TRBD1

CDR3nt: TGTGCCAGCAGTTTAGTGGACCTAGCGGGAATCGACGAGCAGTACTTC
CDR3aa: CASSLVDLAGIDEQYF
v_gene: TRBV12-3/TRBV12-4
abundance: many
j_gene: TRBJ2-7
d_gene: TRBD2

CDR3nt: TGCAGTGCTAGACCAATGCCCGCGGGGTTTGTGGGCAATCAGCCCCAGCATTTT
CDR3aa: CSARPMPAGFVGNQPQHF
v_gene: TRBV20-1
abundance: few
j_gene: TRBJ1-5
d_gene: -

CDR3nt: TGTGCCAGTAGTATAGAAGGACAGGGATATGAAAAACTGTTTTTT
CDR3aa: CASSIEGQGYEKLFF
v_gene: TRBV19
abundance: -
j_gene: TRBJ1-4
d_gene: TRBD1

CDR3nt: TGCAGTGCTAGAGATAGGGAACGATCGGATACGCAGTATTTT
CDR3aa: CSARDRERSDTQYF
v_gene: TRBV20-1
abundance: -
j_gene: TRBJ2-3
d_gene: -

CDR3nt: TGTGCCAGCAGTGAACGGCAGACTAGCAATCAGCCCCAGCATTTT
CDR3aa: CASSERQTSNQPQHF
v_gene: TRBV2
abundance: many
j_gene: TRBJ1-5
d_gene: -

CDR3nt: TGTGCCAGCGAGGTTCTTCCAAGCAATCAGCCCCAGCATTTT
CDR3aa: CASEVLPSNQPQHF
v_gene: TRBV28
abundance: few
j_gene: TRBJ1-5
d_gene: -

CDR3nt: TGTGCCTGGTGGGACAGGGGGCTTACAGATACGCAGTATTTT
CDR3aa: CAWWDRGLTDTQYF
v_gene: TRBV30
abundance: -
j_gene: TRBJ2-3
d_gene: TRBD1

CDR3nt: TGCAGCGTTGAAGACCCACGACAGGGAAACTCCTACGAGCAGTACTTC
CDR3aa: CSVEDPRQGNSYEQYF
v_gene: TRBV29-1
abundance: -
j_gene: TRBJ2-7
d_gene: TRBD1

CDR3nt: TGTGCCAGTAGACAGACACGGGACTCTGGGGCCAACGTCCTGACTTTC
CDR3aa: CASRQTRDSGANVLTF
v_gene: TRBV19
abundance: -
j_gene: TRBJ2-6
d_gene: -

CDR3nt: TGTGCCAGCAGCTTAGGTCAGTCAGAGACCCAGTACTTC
CDR3aa: CASSLGQSETQYF
v_gene: TRBV7-9
abundance: many
j_gene: TRBJ2-5
d_gene: -

CDR3nt: TGTGCCAGCAGTGAAGCTCCAGGACTGGGTACCTATGGCTACACCTTC
CDR3aa: CASSEAPGLGTYGYTF
v_gene: TRBV6-1
abundance: few
j_gene: TRBJ1-2
d_gene: -

CDR3nt: TGTGCCAGCAGCGAAAGGATACTGCCCTCCTACGAGCAGTACTTC
CDR3aa: CASSERILPSYEQYF
v_gene: TRBV7-6
abundance: many
j_gene: TRBJ2-7
d_gene: -

CDR3nt: TGCGCCAGCACCAATGGACGCACCGGGGAGCTGTTTTTT
CDR3aa: CASTNGRTGELFF
v_gene: TRBV10-1
abundance: few
j_gene: TRBJ2-2
d_gene: -

CDR3nt: TGTGCCAGTAGTAGACAGGGTCTCTATGGCTACACCTTC
CDR3aa: CASSRQGLYGYTF
v_gene: TRBV19
abundance: few
j_gene: TRBJ1-2
d_gene: TRBD1

CDR3nt: TGTGCCAGCAGCTTCGGACTGTTCAATGAGCAGTTCTTC
CDR3aa: CASSFGLFNEQFF
v_gene: TRBV7-2
abundance: -
j_gene: TRBJ2-1
d_gene: -

CDR3nt: TGTGCCAGCAGTGCCTGGGGGGGCACAGATACGCAGTATTTT
CDR3aa: CASSAWGGTDTQYF
v_gene: TRBV3-1
abundance: -
j_gene: TRBJ2-3
d_gene: -

CDR3nt: TGTGCCAGCAGAACCTCGGGGCAGGGCCCTCAGCCCCAGCATTTT
CDR3aa: CASRTSGQGPQPQHF
v_gene: TRBV28
abundance: few
j_gene: TRBJ1-5
d_gene: -

CDR3nt: TGCGCCAGCAGCTTGTTTAGGGACTCCTACGAGCAGTACTTC
CDR3aa: CASSLFRDSYEQYF
v_gene: TRBV5-1
abundance: many
j_gene: TRBJ2-7
d_gene: -

CDR3nt: TGTGCCAGCAGCGGCGACAGAACAACTAATGAAAAACTGTTTTTT
CDR3aa: CASSGDRTTNEKLFF
v_gene: TRBV9
abundance: few
j_gene: TRBJ1-4
d_gene: -

CDR3nt: TGTGCCAGCAGCTTGTGGCCGGACACCGGGGAGCTGTTTTTT
CDR3aa: CASSLWPDTGELFF
v_gene: TRBV5-5
abundance: -
j_gene: TRBJ2-2
d_gene: -

CDR3nt: TGTGCCAGCAGTTACTTTCTAGGAAATACGCAGTATTTT
CDR3aa: CASSYFLGNTQYF
v_gene: TRBV6-2/TRBV6-3
abundance: few
j_gene: TRBJ2-3
d_gene: -

CDR3nt: TGTGCCAGCAGTGTTGGGGCTTGGGACTATGGCTACACCTTC
CDR3aa: CASSVGAWDYGYTF
v_gene: TRBV2
abundance: many
j_gene: TRBJ1-2
d_gene: -

CDR3nt: TGTGCCAGCAGCCTTTCCGGGACAGGGGTTTATGGCTACACCTTC
CDR3aa: CASSLSGTGVYGYTF
v_gene: TRBV7-3
abundance: few
j_gene: TRBJ1-2
d_gene: TRBD1

CDR3nt: TGTGCCATCAGTGATTCGGACAGGGGATATGGCTACACCTTC
CDR3aa: CAISDSDRGYGYTF
v_gene: TRBV10-3
abundance: few
j_gene: TRBJ1-2
d_gene: TRBD1

CDR3nt: TGCGCCAGCAGTGCTCAACTAGCGGGCGGTAGCACAGATACGCAGTATTTT
CDR3aa: CASSAQLAGGSTDTQYF
v_gene: TRBV10-2
abundance: many
j_gene: TRBJ2-3
d_gene: TRBD2

CDR3nt: TGCAGCGTTGAGCGGCGTCCGGGACTACCCAACAATGAGCAGTTCTTC
CDR3aa: CSVERRPGLPNNEQFF
v_gene: TRBV29-1
abundance: many
j_gene: TRBJ2-1
d_gene: TRBD2

CDR3nt: TGTGCCACCAGCAGATCACAGAACACTGAAGCTTTCTTT
CDR3aa: CATSRSQNTEAFF
v_gene: TRBV15
abundance: -
j_gene: TRBJ1-1
d_gene: -

CDR3nt: TGCGCCAGCAGCCAAGTGCCCGACAGGGAACAAGAGACCCAGTACTTC
CDR3aa: CASSQVPDREQETQYF
v_gene: TRBV4-1
abundance: few
j_gene: TRBJ2-5
d_gene: TRBD1

CDR3nt: TGCGCCAGCAGCTTAATCGGTTTCCCTCCGACTGAGCAGTTCTTC
CDR3aa: CASSLIGFPPTEQFF
v_gene: TRBV5-1
abundance: few
j_gene: TRBJ2-1
d_gene: -

CDR3nt: TGTGCCAGCAGCAGAGACAGGGGGAGTGGAGAGCAGTACTTC
CDR3aa: CASSRDRGSGEQYF
v_gene: TRBV7-9
abundance: many
j_gene: TRBJ2-7
d_gene: TRBD1

CDR3nt: TGTGCCAGCAGCTTAGCGCTGACTAGCGGACAAGAGACCCAGTACTTC
CDR3aa: CASSLALTSGQETQYF
v_gene: TRBV7-2
abundance: many
j_gene: TRBJ2-5
d_gene: TRBD2

CDR3nt: TGTGCCATCAGTGGACTAGCGGGAGGGCCGGGTGAGACCCAGTACTTC
CDR3aa: CAISGLAGGPGETQYF
v_gene: TRBV10-3
abundance: -
j_gene: TRBJ2-5
d_gene: TRBD2

CDR3nt: TGTGCCAGCAGTACCGGGCAACGCAATCAGCCCCAGCATTTT
CDR3aa: CASSTGQRNQPQHF
v_gene: TRBV6-1
abundance: few
j_gene: TRBJ1-5
d_gene: -

CDR3nt: TGCAGCGGAGGGGGCGCCGGCACAGATACGCAGTATTTT
CDR3aa: CSGGGAGTDTQYF
v_gene: TRBV29-1
abundance: many
j_gene: TRBJ2-3
d_gene: TRBD1

CDR3nt: TGCGCCAGCAGTGCTGGGAACTCCTACGAGCAGTACTTC
CDR3aa: CASSAGNSYEQYF
v_gene: TRBV5-1
abundance: many
j_gene: TRBJ2-7
d_gene: -

CDR3nt: TGTGCCAGCAGTCGTTCCGGGACAGGGAACACCTTC
CDR3aa: CASSRSGTGNTF
v_gene: TRBV28
abundance: many
j_gene: TRBJ1-2
d_gene: TRBD1

CDR3nt: TGTGCCAGCAGCCCTCCGGGTCCCCACCAGCCCCAGCATTTT
CDR3aa: CASSPPGPHQPQHF
v_gene: TRBV7-9
abundance: few
j_gene: TRBJ1-5
d_gene: -

CDR3nt: TGTGCCAGCCACCACCGGGAGCTGTTTTTT
CDR3aa: CASHHRELFF
v_gene: TRBV12-3/TRBV12-4
abundance: -
j_gene: TRBJ2-2
d_gene: -

CDR3nt: TGTGCCACCAGTGATCGACAGTTACTCTATGGCTACACCTTC
CDR3aa: CATSDRQLLYGYTF
v_gene: TRBV24-1
abundance: -
j_gene: TRBJ1-2
d_gene: -

CDR3nt: TGTGCCAGCAGTACCTGGGACACCCGTAGCAATCAGCCCCAGCATTTT
CDR3aa: CASSTWDTRSNQPQHF
v_gene: TRBV6-1
abundance: few
j_gene: TRBJ1-5
d_gene: -

CDR3nt: TGCGCCAGCAGCTGGGAGGCAACTAATGAAAAACTGTTTTTT
CDR3aa: CASSWEATNEKLFF
v_gene: TRBV5-1
abundance: many
j_gene: TRBJ1-4
d_gene: -

CDR3nt: TGTGCCTGGAGCAAGGGCGGGTCTAACACCGGGGAGCTGTTTTTT
CDR3aa: CAWSKGGSNTGELFF
v_gene: TRBV30
abundance: -
j_gene: TRBJ2-2
d_gene: -

CDR3nt: TGTGCCAGCAGCCTAACCCTAGCGGGAGGGTACAATGAGCAGTTCTTC
CDR3aa: CASSLTLAGGYNEQFF
v_gene: TRBV3-1
abundance: -
j_gene: TRBJ2-1
d_gene: TRBD2